The present T cell receptor beta chain was sequenced within a study of T cells after yellow fever vaccination. The CDR3 is 12 residues long. Germline loops: CDR1 SGHVS, CDR2 FQNEAQ. V was trimmed by 8 bases and J by 5 bases, leaving 12 bases between them. TCRdb re-called the 5' RACE reads through MiXCR, storing one row per CDR3 protein. In the table there are some 250,000 distinct CDR3 sequences, less than 8.5% of which are singletons. This clonotype has just a few counts. The receptor was derived from a man aged 25 to 40 who received the YFV17D yellow fever vaccine. The chain couples TRBV7-8 to TRBJ2-5; TRBD2 might be the D (6 bases). Sequencing was performed on CD4+ T cells sorted from PBMCs, taken 15 days after the yellow fever booster vaccination. The CDR3 loop reads CASLFGGETQYF. CDR3 bases: TGTGCCAGCCTGTTCGGAGGGGAGACCCAGTACTTC.